The rows below give T cell receptor beta chains drawn from one sample of a study of blood T cell repertoires in COVID-19. Clones were sequenced by immunoSEQ multiplex PCR, and TCRdb holds only the in-frame ones, with some missing. The sample shows more than 200,000 clones, 80% to 90% of them seen only once. The material sequenced was peripheral blood. The source is a woman of 80 years or more with acute or convalescent COVID-19. Each CDR3 is given with its conserved first and last residue. Each record gives: J gene, V gene, clone size, D gene, CDR3 DNA, CDR3 protein. D genes are given only for firm matches. Only part of the rows carry a size: once, few, many, or a class if the clone is expanded.

TRBJ1-1	TRBV2	NA	NA	TGTGCCAGCAGACAGAACATGAACACTGAAGCTTTCTTT	CASRQNMNTEAFF
TRBJ1-6	TRBV6-5	NA	TRBD1	TGTGCCAGCAGTCTCATCGACAGGGGTAATTCACCCCTCCACTTT	CASSLIDRGNSPLHF
TRBJ1-2	TRBV5-1	many	TRBD1	TGCGCCAGCAGCTCCGATCCCGGGACAGGGTCTGGCTACACCTTC	CASSSDPGTGSGYTF
TRBJ1-2	TRBV30	NA	NA	TGTGCCTGGAGTGCCGGAGGAAACTATGGCTACACCTTC	CAWSAGGNYGYTF
TRBJ2-2	TRBV19	NA	TRBD1	TGTGCCAGTAGAACTCCGGGACAGGGGGCTGACGGGGAGCTGTTTTTT	CASRTPGQGADGELFF
TRBJ1-1	TRBV11-1	NA	NA	TGTGCCAGCAGCCCAGAGGGTGGGAACACTGAAGCTTTCTTT	CASSPEGGNTEAFF
TRBJ2-7	TRBV5-5	few	TRBD2	TGTGCCAGCAGCGTGGGGACTAGCGGGACCTACGAGCAGTACTTC	CASSVGTSGTYEQYF
TRBJ2-7	TRBV11-2	NA	NA	TGTGCCAGCAGCCACCTTAGTGACACGATTTACGAGCAGTACTTC	CASSHLSDTIYEQYF
TRBJ2-3	TRBV7-2	NA	TRBD2	TGTGCCAGCAGCCCTCAAGTGGCTAGCGGGAGCACAGATACGCAGTATTTT	CASSPQVASGSTDTQYF
TRBJ1-5	TRBV4-3	NA	TRBD1	TGCGCCAGCAGCCAACAACAGGGGATTTATCAGCCCCAGCATTTT	CASSQQQGIYQPQHF